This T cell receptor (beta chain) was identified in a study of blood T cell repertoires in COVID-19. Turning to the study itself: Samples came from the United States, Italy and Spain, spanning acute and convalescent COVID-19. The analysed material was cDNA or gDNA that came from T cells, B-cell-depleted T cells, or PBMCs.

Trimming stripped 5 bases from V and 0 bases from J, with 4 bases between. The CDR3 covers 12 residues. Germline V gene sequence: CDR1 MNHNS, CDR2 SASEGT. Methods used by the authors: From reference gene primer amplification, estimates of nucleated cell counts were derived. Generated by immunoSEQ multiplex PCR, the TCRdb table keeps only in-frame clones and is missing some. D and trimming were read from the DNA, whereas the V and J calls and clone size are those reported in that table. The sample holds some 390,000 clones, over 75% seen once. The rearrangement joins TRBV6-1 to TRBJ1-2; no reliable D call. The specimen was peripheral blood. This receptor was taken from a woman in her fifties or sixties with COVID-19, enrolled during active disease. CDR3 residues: CASSLTNYGYTF. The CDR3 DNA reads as TGTGCCAGCAGTCTAACTAACTATGGCTACACCTTC.